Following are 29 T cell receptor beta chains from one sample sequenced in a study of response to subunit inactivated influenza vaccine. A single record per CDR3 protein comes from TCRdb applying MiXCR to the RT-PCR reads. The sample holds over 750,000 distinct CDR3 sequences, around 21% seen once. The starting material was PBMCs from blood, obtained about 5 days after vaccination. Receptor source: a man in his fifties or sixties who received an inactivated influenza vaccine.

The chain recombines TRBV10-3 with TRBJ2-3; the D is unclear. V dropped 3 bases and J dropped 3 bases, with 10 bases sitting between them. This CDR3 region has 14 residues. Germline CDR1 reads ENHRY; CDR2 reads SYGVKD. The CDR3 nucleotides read TGTGCCATCAGTGATCACGGTAGGACAGATACGCAGTATTTT. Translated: CAISDHGRTDTQYF.

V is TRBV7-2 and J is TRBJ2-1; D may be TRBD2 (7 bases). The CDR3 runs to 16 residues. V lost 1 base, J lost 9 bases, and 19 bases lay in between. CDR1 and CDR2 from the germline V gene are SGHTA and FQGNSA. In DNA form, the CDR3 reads TGTGCCAGCAGCTTAGTGTGGGGGGGCCGTGGTATTGAGCAGTTCTTC. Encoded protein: CASSLVWGGRGIEQFF. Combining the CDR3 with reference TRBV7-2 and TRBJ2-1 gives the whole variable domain GAGVSQSPSNKVTEKGKDVELRCDPISGHTALYWYRQSLGQGLEFLIYFQGNSAPDKSGLPSDRFSAERTGGSVSTLTIQRTQQEDSAVYLCASSLVWGGRGIEQFFGPGTRLTVL.

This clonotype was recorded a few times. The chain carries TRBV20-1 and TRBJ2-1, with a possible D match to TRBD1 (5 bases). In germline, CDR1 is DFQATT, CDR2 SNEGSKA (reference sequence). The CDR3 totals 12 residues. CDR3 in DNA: TGCAGGCTCTTTGACAGAGACAATGAGCAGTTCTTC. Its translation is CRLFDRDNEQFF.

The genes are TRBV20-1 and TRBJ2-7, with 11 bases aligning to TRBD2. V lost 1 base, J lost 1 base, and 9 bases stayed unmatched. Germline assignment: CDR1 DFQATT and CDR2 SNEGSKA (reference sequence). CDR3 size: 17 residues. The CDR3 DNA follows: TGCAGTGCTAGAGGGTTTAGCGGGGGGGAAGGGTCCTACGAGCAGTACTTC. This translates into CSARGFSGGEGSYEQYF.

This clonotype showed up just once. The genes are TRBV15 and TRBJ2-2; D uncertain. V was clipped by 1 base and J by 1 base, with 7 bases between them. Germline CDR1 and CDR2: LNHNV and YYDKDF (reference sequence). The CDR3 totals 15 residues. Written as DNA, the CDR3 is TGTGCCACCAGCAGAGTGGGAAAGAACACCGGGGAGCTGTTTTTT. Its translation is CATSRVGKNTGELFF. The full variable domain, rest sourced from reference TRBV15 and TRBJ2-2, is DAMVIQNPRYQVTQFGKPVTLSCSQTLNHNVMYWYQQKSSQAPKLLFHYYDKDFNNEADTPDNFQSRRPNTSFCFLDIRSPGLGDTAMYLCATSRVGKNTGELFFGEGSRLTVL.

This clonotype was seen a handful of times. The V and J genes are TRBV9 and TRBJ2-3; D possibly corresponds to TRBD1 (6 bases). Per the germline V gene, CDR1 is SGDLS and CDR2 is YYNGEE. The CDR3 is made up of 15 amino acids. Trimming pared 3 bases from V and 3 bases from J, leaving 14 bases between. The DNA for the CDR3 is TGTGCCAGCAGCGCAAGAGGGGGTGTAACAGATACGCAGTATTTT. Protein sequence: CASSARGGVTDTQYF.

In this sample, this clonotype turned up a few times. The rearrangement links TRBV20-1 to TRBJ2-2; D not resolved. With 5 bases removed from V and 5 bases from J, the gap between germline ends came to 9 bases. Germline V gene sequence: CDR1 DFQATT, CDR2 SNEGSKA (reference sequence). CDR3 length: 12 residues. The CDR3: CSAPDPTGELFF. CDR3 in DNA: TGCAGTGCTCCCGATCCAACCGGGGAGCTGTTTTTT.

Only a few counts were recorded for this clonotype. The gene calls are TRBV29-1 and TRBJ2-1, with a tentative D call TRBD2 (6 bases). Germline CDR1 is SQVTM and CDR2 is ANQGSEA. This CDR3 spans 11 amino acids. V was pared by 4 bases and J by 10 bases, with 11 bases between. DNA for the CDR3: TGCAGCGTTGTGGAGGGTCGCGAGCAGTTCTTC. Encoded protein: CSVVEGREQFF.

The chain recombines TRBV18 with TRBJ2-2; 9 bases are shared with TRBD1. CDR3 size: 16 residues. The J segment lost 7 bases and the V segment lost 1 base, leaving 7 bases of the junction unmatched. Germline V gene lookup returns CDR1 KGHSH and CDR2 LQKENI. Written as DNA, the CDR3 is TGTGCCAGCTCACCACTTGACGGACAGGGGTTCGGGGAGCTGTTTTTT. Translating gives CASSPLDGQGFGELFF.

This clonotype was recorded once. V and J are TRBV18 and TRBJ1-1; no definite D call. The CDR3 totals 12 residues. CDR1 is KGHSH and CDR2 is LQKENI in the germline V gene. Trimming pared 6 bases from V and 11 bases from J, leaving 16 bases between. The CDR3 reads CASSQSEGWAFF. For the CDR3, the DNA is TGTGCCAGCTCCCAATCAGAGGGTTGGGCTTTCTTT.

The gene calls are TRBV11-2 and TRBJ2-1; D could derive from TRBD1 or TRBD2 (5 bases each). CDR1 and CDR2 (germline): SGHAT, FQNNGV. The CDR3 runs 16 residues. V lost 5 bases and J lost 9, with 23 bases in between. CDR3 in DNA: TGTGCCAGCAGCCGTTTCCCGGGACCCAGGGAAATTGAGCAGTTCTTC. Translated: CASSRFPGPREIEQFF.

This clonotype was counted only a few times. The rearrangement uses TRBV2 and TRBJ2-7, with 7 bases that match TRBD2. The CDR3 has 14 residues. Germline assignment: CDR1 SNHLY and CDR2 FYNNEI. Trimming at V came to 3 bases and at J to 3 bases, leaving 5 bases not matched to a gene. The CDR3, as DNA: TGTGCCAGCAGTGAGTGGCGGGAGAACTACGAGCAGTACTTC. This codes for CASSEWRENYEQYF.

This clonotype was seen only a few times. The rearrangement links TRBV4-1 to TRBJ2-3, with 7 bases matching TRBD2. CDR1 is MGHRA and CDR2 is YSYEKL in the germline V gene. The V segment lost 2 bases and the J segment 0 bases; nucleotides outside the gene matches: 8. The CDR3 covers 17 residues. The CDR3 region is CASSQFERGLSTDTQYF. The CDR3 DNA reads TGCGCCAGCAGCCAATTCGAGCGGGGTCTAAGCACAGATACGCAGTATTTT.

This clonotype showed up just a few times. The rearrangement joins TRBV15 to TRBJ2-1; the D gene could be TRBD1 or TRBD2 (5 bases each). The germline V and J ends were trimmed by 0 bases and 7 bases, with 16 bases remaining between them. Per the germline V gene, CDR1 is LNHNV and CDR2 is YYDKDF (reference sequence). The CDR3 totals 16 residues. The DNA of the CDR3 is TGTGCCACCAGCAGAGATCTTGGGGGAATGGGGAATGAGCAGTTCTTC. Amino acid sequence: CATSRDLGGMGNEQFF.

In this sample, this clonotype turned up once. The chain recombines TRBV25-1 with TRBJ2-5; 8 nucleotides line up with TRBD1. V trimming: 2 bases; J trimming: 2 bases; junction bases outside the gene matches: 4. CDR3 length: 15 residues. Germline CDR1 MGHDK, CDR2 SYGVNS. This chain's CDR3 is CASSEGGQVQETQYF. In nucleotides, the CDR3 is TGTGCCAGCAGTGAAGGGGGACAGGTACAAGAGACCCAGTACTTC.

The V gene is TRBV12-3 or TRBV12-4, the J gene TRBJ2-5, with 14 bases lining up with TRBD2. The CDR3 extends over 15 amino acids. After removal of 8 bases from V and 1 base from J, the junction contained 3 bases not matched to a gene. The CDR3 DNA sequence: TGTGCCAGCGGCGGACTAGCGGGGGGCCAAGAGACCCAGTACTTC. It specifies CASGGLAGGQETQYF.

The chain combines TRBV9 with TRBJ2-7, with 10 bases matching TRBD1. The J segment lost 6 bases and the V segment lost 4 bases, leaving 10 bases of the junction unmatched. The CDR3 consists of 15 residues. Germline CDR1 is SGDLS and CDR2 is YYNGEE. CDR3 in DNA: TGTGCCAGCAGCAGCTCCCCGGGACAGGGGAGCGAGCAGTACTTC. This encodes CASSSSPGQGSEQYF.

The CDR3 protein is CSVMGGRTYEQYF. The CDR3 DNA reads TGCAGCGTCATGGGGGGTCGGACCTACGAGCAGTACTTC. This chain links TRBV29-1 with TRBJ2-7; D perhaps matches TRBD2 (6 bases). The V gene's germline CDR1 is SQVTM and CDR2 ANQGSEA. The CDR3 extends over 13 amino acids. V was shortened by 6 bases and J by 2 bases, with 14 bases between the two germline ends.

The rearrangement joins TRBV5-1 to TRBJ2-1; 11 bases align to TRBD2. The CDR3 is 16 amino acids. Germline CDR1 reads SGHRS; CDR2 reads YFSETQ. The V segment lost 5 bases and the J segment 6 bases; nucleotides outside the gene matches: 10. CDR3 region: CASSFSLAGGGNEQFF. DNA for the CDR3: TGCGCCAGCAGTTTTAGCCTAGCGGGAGGAGGCAATGAGCAGTTCTTC.

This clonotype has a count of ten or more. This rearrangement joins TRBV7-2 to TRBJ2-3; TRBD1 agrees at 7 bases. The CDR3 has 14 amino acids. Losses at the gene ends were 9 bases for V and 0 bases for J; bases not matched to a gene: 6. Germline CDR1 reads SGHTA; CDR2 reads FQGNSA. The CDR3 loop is CASEDRTSTDTQYF. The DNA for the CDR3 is TGTGCCAGTGAGGACAGGACTAGCACAGATACGCAGTATTTT.

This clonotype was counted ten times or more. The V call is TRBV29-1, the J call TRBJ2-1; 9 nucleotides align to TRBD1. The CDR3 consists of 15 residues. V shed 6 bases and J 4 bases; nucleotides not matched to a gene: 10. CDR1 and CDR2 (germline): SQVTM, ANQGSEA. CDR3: CSVPRAGQGYNEQFF. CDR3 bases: TGCAGCGTCCCGAGGGCGGGACAGGGATACAATGAGCAGTTCTTC.

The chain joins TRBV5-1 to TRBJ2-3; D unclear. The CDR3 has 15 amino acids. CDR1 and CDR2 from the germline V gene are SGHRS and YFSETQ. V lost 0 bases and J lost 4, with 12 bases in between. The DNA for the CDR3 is TGCGCCAGCAGCTTGGCGGCTAACACTGCAGATACGCAGTATTTT. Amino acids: CASSLAANTADTQYF.

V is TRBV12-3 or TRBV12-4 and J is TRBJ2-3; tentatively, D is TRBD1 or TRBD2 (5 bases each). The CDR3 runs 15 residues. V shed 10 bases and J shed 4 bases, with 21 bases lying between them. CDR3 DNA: TGTGCCACTGCGTCCGGGACGGCAAGGTCAGATACGCAGTATTTT. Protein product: CATASGTARSDTQYF.

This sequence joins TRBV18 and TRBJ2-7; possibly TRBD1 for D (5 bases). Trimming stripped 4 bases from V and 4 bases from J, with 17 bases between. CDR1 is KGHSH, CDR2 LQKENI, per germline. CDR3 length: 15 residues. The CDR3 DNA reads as TGTGCCAGCTCACAAGACAACCTGCAGGGATACGAGCAGTACTTC. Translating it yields CASSQDNLQGYEQYF.

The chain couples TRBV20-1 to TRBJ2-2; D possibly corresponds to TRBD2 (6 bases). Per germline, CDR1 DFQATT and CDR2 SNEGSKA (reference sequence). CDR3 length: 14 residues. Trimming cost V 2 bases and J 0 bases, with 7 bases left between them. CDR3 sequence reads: CSARRLANTGELFF. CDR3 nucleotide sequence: TGCAGTGCTAGACGACTAGCGAACACCGGGGAGCTGTTTTTT.

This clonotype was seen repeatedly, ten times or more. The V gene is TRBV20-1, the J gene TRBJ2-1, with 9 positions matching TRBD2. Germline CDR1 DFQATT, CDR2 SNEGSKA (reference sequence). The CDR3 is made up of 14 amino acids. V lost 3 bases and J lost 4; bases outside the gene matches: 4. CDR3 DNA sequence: TGCAGTGCTAGTTTAGCGGGGGTATACAATGAGCAGTTCTTC. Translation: CSASLAGVYNEQFF.

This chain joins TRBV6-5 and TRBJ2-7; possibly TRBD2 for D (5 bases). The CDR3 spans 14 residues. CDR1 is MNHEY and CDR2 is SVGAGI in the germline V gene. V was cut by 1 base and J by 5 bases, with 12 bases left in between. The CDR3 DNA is TGTGCCAGCAGTTACTATGCAGGTAGCGACGAGCAGTACTTC. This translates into CASSYYAGSDEQYF.

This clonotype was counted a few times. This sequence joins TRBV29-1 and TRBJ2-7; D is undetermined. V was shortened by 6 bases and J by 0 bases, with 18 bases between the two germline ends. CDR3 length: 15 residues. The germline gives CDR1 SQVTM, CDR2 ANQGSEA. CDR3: CSVLGGPSASYEQYF. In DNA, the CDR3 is TGCAGCGTGTTGGGTGGCCCATCCGCCTCCTACGAGCAGTACTTC.

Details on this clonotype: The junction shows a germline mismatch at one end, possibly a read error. The CDR3 DNA reads TGTGCCAGCAGCGTGGACCGGCAGACATTC. Translation gives CASSVDRQTF. The chain carries TRBV7-9 and TRBJ1-2; D gene unclear. The CDR3 runs 10 residues. The germline V gene has CDR1 SEHNR and CDR2 FQNEAQ (reference sequence).